This is a list of T cell receptor beta chains from one sample in a study of T cell repertoires in aging, cancer and after chemotherapy. From the multiplex PCR reads, TCRdb called clonotypes with MiXCR, one entry per CDR3 protein. The sample includes under 15,000 distinct CDR3 sequences, approximately 22% of them seen just once. The sample was blood. These receptors were obtained from a human donor in good health. Both conserved end residues are part of each CDR3. A D gene is named only where the DNA matches it firmly. For some rows the clone size is stated as once, few or many, or as a class when expanded; others skip it.

V gene: TRBV13; J gene: TRBJ1-1; clone size: medium-sized; D gene: TRBD1; CDR3 DNA: TGTGCCAGCAGCTTTATAGGACAGGGGACTTTCTTT; CDR3 protein: CASSFIGQGTFF
V gene: TRBV10-3; J gene: TRBJ2-7; clone size: -; D gene: -; CDR3 DNA: TGTGCCATCAGAGAGGGGGGGACCTACGAGCAGTACTTC; CDR3 protein: CAIREGGTYEQYF
V gene: TRBV7-2; J gene: TRBJ2-5; clone size: few; D gene: TRBD1; CDR3 DNA: TGTGCCAGCAGGGGACAGGGGCAAGAGACCCAGTACTTC; CDR3 protein: CASRGQGQETQYF
V gene: TRBV7-3; J gene: TRBJ2-2; clone size: -; D gene: -; CDR3 DNA: TGTGCCAGCAGCTTAAAAAGCGAGCGACAGAACACCGGGGAGCTGTTTTTT; CDR3 protein: CASSLKSERQNTGELFF
V gene: TRBV5-3; J gene: TRBJ2-1; clone size: medium-sized; D gene: TRBD2; CDR3 DNA: TGTGCCAGAAGCGGACTAGCGGGGGGCAATGAGCAGTTCTTC; CDR3 protein: CARSGLAGGNEQFF
V gene: TRBV6-5; J gene: TRBJ1-1; clone size: -; D gene: TRBD1; CDR3 DNA: TGTGCCAGCAATCTAGACAGGGGACAAGTCACTGAAGCTTTCTTT; CDR3 protein: CASNLDRGQVTEAFF
V gene: TRBV4-3; J gene: TRBJ2-5; clone size: -; D gene: TRBD2; CDR3 DNA: TGCGCCAGCAGCCAAGTCCTGAAGGGGAGGGTCCAAGAGACCCAGTACTTC; CDR3 protein: CASSQVLKGRVQETQYF
V gene: TRBV4-3; J gene: TRBJ2-1; clone size: -; D gene: -; CDR3 DNA: TGCGCCAGCAGCCAAGATGCATCGCCCTACAATGAGCAGTTATTC; CDR3 protein: CASSQDASPYNEQLF
V gene: TRBV6-5; J gene: TRBJ1-2; clone size: medium-sized; D gene: -; CDR3 DNA: TGTGCCAGCAGTTACTCGTGGACCTGGGACTATGGCTACACCTTC; CDR3 protein: CASSYSWTWDYGYTF
V gene: TRBV4-2; J gene: TRBJ1-2; clone size: many; D gene: -; CDR3 DNA: TGTGCCAGCAGCCCGCAAGGAGAGGGAAACTATGGCTACACCTTC; CDR3 protein: CASSPQGEGNYGYTF
V gene: TRBV19; J gene: TRBJ1-1; clone size: -; D gene: -; CDR3 DNA: TGTGCCAGTAGTTCCCGGGGACAGAACACTGAAGCTTTCTTT; CDR3 protein: CASSSRGQNTEAFF
V gene: TRBV5-1; J gene: TRBJ2-3; clone size: -; D gene: -; CDR3 DNA: TGCGCCAGCAGCTTGCTTCCCACAGATACGCAGTATTTT; CDR3 protein: CASSLLPTDTQYF
V gene: TRBV20-1; J gene: TRBJ2-3; clone size: few; D gene: TRBD2; CDR3 DNA: TGCAGTGCTAGGGCTAGCGGGGGGATTCGCACAGATACGCAGTATTTT; CDR3 protein: CSARASGGIRTDTQYF
V gene: TRBV12-3/TRBV12-4; J gene: TRBJ1-1; clone size: few; D gene: -; CDR3 DNA: TGTGCCAGCAGCGGGAACACCTGGGGGGTGAACACTGAAGCTTTCTTT; CDR3 protein: CASSGNTWGVNTEAFF
V gene: TRBV6-2/TRBV6-3; J gene: TRBJ1-1; clone size: -; D gene: -; CDR3 DNA: TGTGCCAGCAGCAGGCAGCTGTCTGAAGCTTTCTTT; CDR3 protein: CASSRQLSEAFF
V gene: TRBV6-6; J gene: TRBJ1-2; clone size: medium-sized; D gene: TRBD1; CDR3 DNA: TGTGCCACCAGGGGGGAAGGCGGCTACACCTTC; CDR3 protein: CATRGEGGYTF
V gene: TRBV9; J gene: TRBJ2-3; clone size: few; D gene: -; CDR3 DNA: TGTGCCAGCAGCGTAGCGGGCACGGCCGGATCAGATACGCAGTATTTT; CDR3 protein: CASSVAGTAGSDTQYF
V gene: TRBV29-1; J gene: TRBJ1-2; clone size: medium-sized; D gene: -; CDR3 DNA: TGCAGCGTTACGCAACGGGCAGGGGAAGGCTACACCTTC; CDR3 protein: CSVTQRAGEGYTF
V gene: TRBV5-1; J gene: TRBJ1-1; clone size: -; D gene: -; CDR3 DNA: TGCGCCAGCAGCCCGGACGGCAGCATGAACACTGAAGCTTTCTTT; CDR3 protein: CASSPDGSMNTEAFF